The 22 T cell receptor beta chains in this list originate from one sample, sequenced in a study of metastatic and nonmetastatic thyroid tumors. TCRdb re-called the PCR reads through MiXCR. The data show 25,000 to 30,000 clones, with over 12% seen just once and approximately 15% held by the top ten. Thyroid surgery was performed in patients who had received no treatment beforehand. The sample was blood. Source of these receptors: a male donor with papillary thyroid cancer or a benign thyroid nodule (not recorded which). Some clones in this sample may be carry-over from other donors' samples.

With respect to this clone: Since the CDR3 does not end with the conserved phenylalanine or tryptophan, this likely comes from a read error. The chain combines TRBV20-1 with TRBJ2-5, with 10 bases identical to TRBD2. The J call may be in error: the DNA end matches TRBJ2-1 better. CDR3 length: 16 amino acids. CDR1 and CDR2 from the germline V gene are DFQATT and SNEGSKA (reference sequence). For the CDR3, the DNA is TGCAGTGCTAGAGAGCAGCGGGGGGGCTTGTTAGAGAGCCAGTTCGTC. Amino acids: CSAREQRGGLLESQFV.

The chain carries TRBV4-2 and TRBJ1-5; TRBD1 agrees at 10 bases. Per germline, CDR1 LGHNA and CDR2 YNFKEQ. CDR3 size: 16 residues. The junction had 5 bases not matched to a gene; V was cut back by 0 bases and J by 6 bases. CDR3 DNA sequence: TGTGCCAGCAGCCAAGATCCGACAGGGGGCTTTCAGCCCCAGCATTTT. This sequence encodes CASSQDPTGGFQPQHF.

This clone was detected ten times or more. The V and J genes are TRBV20-1 and TRBJ2-2; 10 bases are a match to TRBD1. CDR1 is DFQATT, CDR2 SNEGSKA, per germline (reference sequence). The trim removed 5 bases at V and 6 bases at J, leaving 3 bases unmatched. The CDR3 sequence is 13 residues long. CDR3 amino acids: CSAGQGEAGELFF. As DNA, the CDR3 is TGCAGTGCTGGACAGGGGGAGGCCGGGGAGCTGTTTTTT.

This clone was found many times. The J gene is TRBJ2-4, the V gene TRBV7-3; 10 positions agree with TRBD2. The germline CDR1 and CDR2 sequences are SGHTA and FQGTGA. The ends lost 1 base at V and 0 bases at J; junction bases unmatched: 12. The CDR3 covers 20 residues. CDR3 sequence reads: CASSLKRKRGGTVAKNIQYF. The DNA for the CDR3 is TGTGCCAGCAGCTTAAAAAGAAAGCGGGGGGGAACCGTAGCCAAAAACATTCAGTACTTC.

This clone was recorded many times. The chain has TRBV5-8 and TRBJ1-2, with D perhaps TRBD1 (6 bases). The CDR3 contains 16 residues. Looked up from germline, CDR1 is SGHTS and CDR2 is YDEGEE. V was shortened by 4 bases and J by 4 bases, with 20 bases between the two germline ends. CDR3 region: CASSPSLLQGPYGYTF. CDR3 DNA: TGTGCCAGCAGCCCCAGCTTACTACAGGGTCCCTATGGCTACACCTTC.

This clone was picked up many times. CDR3 region: CATSDSRASQGNEQFF. CDR3 nucleotide sequence: TGTGCCACCAGTGATTCCCGGGCCTCTCAAGGCAATGAGCAGTTCTTC. The rearrangement links TRBV24-1 to TRBJ2-1; D unclear. The length of the CDR3 is 16 residues. V was cut by 2 bases and J by 6 bases, with 16 bases left in between. Germline V gene lookup returns CDR1 KGHDR and CDR2 SFDVKD.

This clone was seen just once. The rearrangement joins TRBV18 to TRBJ1-4; the D gene is possibly TRBD1 (5 bases). V was cut by 6 bases and J by 7 bases, with 18 bases left in between. Germline values: CDR1 KGHSH, CDR2 LQKENI. This CDR3 is built from 15 residues. The CDR3 DNA follows: TGTGCCAGCTCCCCCGCGGGACTCGGACTTGAAAAACTGTTTTTT. It is translated as CASSPAGLGLEKLFF.

This clone has ten or more counts. The V call is TRBV11-2, the J call TRBJ1-1; D gene ambiguous. Germline V gene lookup returns CDR1 SGHAT and CDR2 FQNNGV. The ends were cut back, 0 bases at V and 3 bases at J, with 8 bases in the middle. The CDR3 is 14 amino acids. The DNA of the CDR3 is TGTGCCAGCAGCTTAGATCTCACGTACACTGAAGCTTTCTTT. It is translated as CASSLDLTYTEAFF.

Remarks on this clone: The junction departs from the called germline gene at one end, perhaps through a read error. The chain carries TRBV11-1 and TRBJ2-3; no definite D call. CDR1 and CDR2 from the germline V gene are SGHAT and FQDESV (reference sequence). CDR3 length: 16 residues. The CDR3 sequence is CVSSQAVVSFTDTQYF. In DNA form, the CDR3 reads TGTGTCAGCAGCCAGGCGGTGGTTAGCTTCACAGATACGCAGTATTTT.

This clone has a count of ten or more. The chain couples TRBV30 to TRBJ1-6, with D hard to call. With 3 bases removed from V and 2 bases from J, the gap between germline ends came to 2 bases. The CDR3 extends over 12 amino acids. Germline V lookup: CDR1 GTSNPN, CDR2 SVGIG (reference sequence). The CDR3 region is CAWRAYNSPLHF. DNA of the CDR3: TGTGCCTGGAGAGCCTATAATTCACCCCTCCACTTT. Combining the CDR3 with reference TRBV30 and TRBJ1-6 gives the whole variable domain SQTIHQWPATLVQPVGSPLSLECTVEGTSNPNLYWYRQAAGRGLQLLFYSVGIGQISSEVPQNLSASRPQDRQFILSSKKLLLSDSGFYLCAWRAYNSPLHFGNGTRLTVT.

This clone was seen ten or more times. The rearrangement links TRBV5-6 to TRBJ1-2; D uncertain. CDR1 and CDR2 from the germline V gene are SGHDT and YYEEEE. Trimming shortened V by 4 bases and J by 3 bases, and 16 bases separated the two germline ends. The CDR3 has 15 residues. CDR3 in amino acids: CASSPTGLLDYGYTF. The DNA for the CDR3 is TGTGCCAGCAGCCCAACCGGGCTGCTCGACTATGGCTACACCTTC.

The rearrangement joins TRBV5-1 to TRBJ2-5, with TRBD1 matching over 9 bases. CDR3 length: 17 residues. Trimming took 2 bases from V and 5 from J; bases not matched to a gene: 13. The germline V gene encodes CDR1 SGHRS and CDR2 YFSETQ. Here the CDR3 DNA reads TGCGCCAGCAGCTTCGGGACAGGGAGGATAGGGAGGGAGACCCAGTACTTC. Translated, it gives CASSFGTGRIGRETQYF.

This clone was counted at least ten times. This chain uses TRBV19 with TRBJ2-2; D is unresolved. This CDR3 has 15 amino acids. CDR1 and CDR2 from the germline V gene are LNHDA and SQIVND (reference sequence). Trimming removed 5 bases at V and 0 bases at J, with 10 bases between. CDR3 protein: CASSFRVANTGELFF. The CDR3 bases are TGTGCCAGTAGTTTTCGGGTCGCGAACACCGGGGAGCTGTTTTTT.

This clone was seen many times. This sequence joins TRBV10-3 and TRBJ1-1; 7 bases agree with TRBD1. J lost 1 base, V lost 3 bases, and 5 bases had no gene match. Germline assignment: CDR1 ENHRY and CDR2 SYGVKD. This CDR3 spans 15 amino acids. DNA for the CDR3: TGTGCCATCAGTGATGGGGACAGCCCGAACACTGAAGCTTTCTTT. Its translation: CAISDGDSPNTEAFF.

This clone was seen ten or more times. V and J are TRBV5-1 and TRBJ2-3, with TRBD2 identical over 12 bases. CDR1 is SGHRS and CDR2 is YFSETQ in the germline V gene. This CDR3 region has 15 residues. V lost 1 base and J lost 6; bases outside the gene matches: 3. The CDR3 DNA reads TGCGCCAGCAGCTTGAGGCTAGCGGGAGGGGATACGCAGTATTTT. Translating it yields CASSLRLAGGDTQYF.

The V gene is TRBV6-1, the J gene TRBJ2-7, with 8 bases aligning to TRBD1. The CDR3 loop spans 15 amino acids. The germline CDR1 and CDR2 sequences are MNHNS and SASEGT. The V segment lost 5 bases and the J segment 6 bases; nucleotides outside the gene matches: 12. CDR3 loop: CASSFTGTGLSEQYF. CDR3 DNA: TGTGCCAGCAGTTTCACCGGGACAGGCCTTTCCGAGCAGTACTTC.

This clone occurred many times. The chain has TRBV7-2 and TRBJ1-1; D gene uncertain. Germline V gene sequence: CDR1 SGHTA, CDR2 FQGNSA. The CDR3 sequence is 13 residues long. The V gene lost 5 bases and the J gene lost 1 base, with 8 bases spanning the gap. CDR3 sequence reads: CASSRLENTEAFF. The CDR3 DNA is TGTGCCAGCAGCCGACTGGAGAACACTGAAGCTTTCTTT.

The sample holds many counts of this clone. The V and J genes are TRBV20-1 and TRBJ2-5; tentatively, D is TRBD1 (6 bases). There are 17 residues in the CDR3. V dropped 6 bases and J dropped 5 bases, with 28 bases sitting between them. Germline lookup yields CDR1 DFQATT and CDR2 SNEGSKA (reference sequence). The CDR3 is CSATGFKAQKGGETQYF. DNA for the CDR3: TGCAGTGCGACCGGCTTTAAGGCGCAGAAAGGGGGTGAGACCCAGTACTTC.

At least ten counts were recorded for this clone. V and J are TRBV4-1 and TRBJ1-1; D is ambiguous. The V and J ends lost 5 bases and 11 bases respectively, with 21 bases between them. This CDR3 is 14 amino acids long. Germline CDR1 is MGHRA and CDR2 is YSYEKL. The CDR3 DNA reads as TGCGCCAGCAGCTCACCACCAGCAGTCTCCGAGGCTTTCTTT. This codes for CASSSPPAVSEAFF.

This clone has a count of ten or more. The chain recombines TRBV9 with TRBJ2-1; no firm D call. The CDR3 loop spans 15 amino acids. The V gene's germline CDR1 is SGDLS and CDR2 YYNGEE. V lost 4 bases to trimming and J lost 5 bases, with 16 bases between them. CDR3 amino acids: CASSRLPGPNNEQFF. CDR3 DNA sequence: TGTGCCAGCAGCCGCCTCCCCGGGCCTAACAATGAGCAGTTCTTC.

This clone has a count of ten or more. The chain employs TRBV20-1 and TRBJ2-6; D gene uncertain. The CDR3 is made up of 16 amino acids. V shed 3 bases and J shed 0 bases, with 12 bases lying between them. From germline, CDR1 is DFQATT and CDR2 SNEGSKA (reference sequence). CDR3 protein: CSASAAVSSGANVLTF. In nucleotides, the CDR3 is TGCAGTGCTAGTGCGGCAGTTAGCTCTGGGGCCAACGTCCTGACTTTC.

The V call is TRBV7-2, the J call TRBJ2-7; 7 bases align to TRBD2. V gave up 10 bases and J gave up 3 bases; unmatched junction bases: 6. Germline V gene lookup returns CDR1 SGHTA and CDR2 FQGNSA. CDR3 length: 12 residues. The CDR3: CATSTGGYEQYF. Written as DNA, the CDR3 is TGTGCCACTTCCACGGGGGGCTACGAGCAGTACTTC.